This T cell receptor beta chain was sequenced during a study of T cells after yellow fever vaccination (dated by TCRdb to between 2017 and 2020). Study-wide context: The SMART-Seq v4 Ultra Low Input RNA kit was used to prepare libraries from fractions with low cell numbers. To follow T-cell clones before and after primary and booster YFV17D yellow fever vaccination, bulk TCR alpha and beta repertoires were sequenced over time. Two healthy male donors made up the cohort, one aged 18 to 30 years and the other aged 30 to 39 years. Blood was drawn at multiple timepoints before and after primary and secondary immunization, with bulk PBMC replicates and cell subsets isolated. Beyond this particular receptor, the publication reports: After the booster, most clones that had expanded after primary vaccination were detected again (roughly 96% of CD4 and more than 80% of CD8), suggesting broad maintenance of memory. A small fraction of clonotypes showed up in both the CD4 and CD8 compartments, probably as a result of convergent recombination. The secondary T-cell response was weaker than the primary response but faster, peaking on day 5 instead of day 15. Computational filtering was needed because FACS-sorted repertoires could contain abundant contaminating clonotypes from the bulk population. Only a couple of donors were included in the study, so the extent to which the findings can be generalized is limited.

Interpreted using the paper, the treatment or condition label stands for: live attenuated yellow fever vaccine strain. A standard Ficoll-Paque protocol was used to isolate PBMCs from peripheral blood. Dynabeads CD4 and CD8 positive selection kits were used to isolate CD4 and CD8 T-cell fractions. TriZol was used to extract RNA from bulk PBMCs, CD4 and CD8 fractions, and dextramer-positive and dextramer-negative fractions. This clonotype came up a few times. What this receptor recognizes is not known. No per-base quality is available; no much larger clone lies one base away. TCRdb names Illumina NovaSeq 6000 as the instrument used. TCR cDNA was made using 5'RACE template switching, a step that added a universal primer site and unique molecular identifiers. Priming of cDNA synthesis was performed from both the TCR alpha and TCR beta constant segments. Libraries were amplified in two PCR steps, with sample barcodes and sequencing adapters added in the second step. Sequencing of the libraries was done on either Illumina HiSeq 2500 (2x100 bp) or NovaSeq (2x150 bp). For the original study's pipeline: MIGEC handled demultiplexing of reads and collapsing into UMI consensus sequences, while MiXCR performed V(D)J alignment. Clonotypes responding to the vaccine were identified with edgeR on replicate PBMC samples, with the criteria of FDR below 0.01 and a log2 fold change above 5 up to day 15. CD4 or CD8 identity was assigned to each bulk clonotype according to whether the clonotype was present at higher abundance in the sequenced CD4 repertoire or the sequenced CD8 repertoire. In-frame beta chains were kept once TCRdb had trimmed the public reads at Q25 with fastp and called clones with MiXCR. Entries are consolidated by CDR3 protein sequence, retaining the most common genes and DNA. The V and J calls come from TCRdb's annotation, not from the publication. The sample table lists around 320,000 distinct CDR3 sequences, roughly 8.7% of them with a count of one. Clones ranked in the top ten supply about 3% of the sample.

Per the germline V gene, SGHRS is the CDR1 and YFSETQ is the CDR2. CDR3 length: 15 amino acids, cysteine to phenylalanine. This entry keeps only the CDR3 DNA: 45 bases, framed from base 1. Trimming takes 5 bases off V and 2 bases off J; junction bases not matched to a gene: 6. The source material was CD4+ T cells sorted from PBMCs, sampled 5 days after the yellow fever booster vaccination. The V and J segments used are TRBV5-1 and TRBJ2-2; 7 bases in the middle match TRBD2. This receptor was taken from a man aged 18-30 years who received the YFV17D yellow fever vaccine. Read as DNA, the sequence is TGCGCCAGCAGAGCCTCGGGGGGAAACACCGGGGAGCTGTTTTTT. The translation is CASRASGGNTGELFF. The full variable domain, completed from the reference TRBV5-1 and TRBJ2-2 proteins outside the CDR3, reads KAGVTQTPRYLIKTRGQQVTLSCSPISGHRSVSWYQQTPGQGLQFLFEYFSETQRNKGNFPGRFSGRQFSNSRSEMNVSTLELGDSALYLCASRASGGNTGELFFGEGSRLTVL.